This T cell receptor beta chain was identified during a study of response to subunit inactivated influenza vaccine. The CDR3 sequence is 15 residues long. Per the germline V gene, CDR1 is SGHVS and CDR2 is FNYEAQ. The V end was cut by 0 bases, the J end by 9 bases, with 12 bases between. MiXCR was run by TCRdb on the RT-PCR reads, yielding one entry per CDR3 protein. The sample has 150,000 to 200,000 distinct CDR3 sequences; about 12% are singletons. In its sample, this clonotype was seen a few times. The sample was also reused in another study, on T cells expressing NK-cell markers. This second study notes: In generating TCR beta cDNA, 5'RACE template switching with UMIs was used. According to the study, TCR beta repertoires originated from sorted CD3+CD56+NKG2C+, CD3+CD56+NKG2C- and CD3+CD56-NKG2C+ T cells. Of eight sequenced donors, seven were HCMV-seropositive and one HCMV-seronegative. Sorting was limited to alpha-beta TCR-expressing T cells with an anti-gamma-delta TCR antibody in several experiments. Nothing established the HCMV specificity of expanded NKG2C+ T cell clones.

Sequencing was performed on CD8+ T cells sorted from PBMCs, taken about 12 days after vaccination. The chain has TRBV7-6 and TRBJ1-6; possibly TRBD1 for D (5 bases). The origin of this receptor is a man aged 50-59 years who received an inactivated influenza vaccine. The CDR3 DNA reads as TGTGCCAGCAGCTTAGCGACAGAGGGGAGTTCACCCCTCCACTTT. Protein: CASSLATEGSSPLHF.